This paragraph reports one T cell receptor beta chain. In the original analysis: Amplification of reference gene primers was used by the study to estimate nucleated cell counts. TCRdb's copy holds only in-frame clones and misses some; the assay was immunoSEQ multiplex PCR. V and J calls plus clone size are reproduced from that table; the DNA served to infer D and trimming. The sample carries approximately 120,000 clones, 81% recorded once. The sample originates from a study of blood T cell repertoires in COVID-19. Study-wide context: The cDNA or gDNA used as material had been derived from T cells, B-cell-depleted T cells, or PBMCs.

Germline-derived CDR1 and CDR2 are KGHDR and SFDVKD. The ends were cut back, 10 bases at V and 8 bases at J, with 19 bases in the middle. The CDR3 extends over 14 amino acids. The sequenced sample was peripheral blood. The chain uses TRBV24-1 and TRBJ1-4; possibly TRBD1 for D (6 bases). The TCR originated in a human donor in a cohort sampled during active COVID-19. The CDR3 coding sequence is TGTGCCACTCGCCCCGGCGGGGGGCACGAAAAACTGTTTTTT. This sequence encodes CATRPGGGHEKLFF.